These T cell receptor beta chains were read from a single sample in a study of CD8+CD57+ T cells in acquired aplastic anemia. Each CDR3 protein is one row after TCRdb ran MiXCR on the reads. Of about 270,000 distinct CDR3 sequences in the sample, 45% to 65% were seen once. Sequencing was performed on sorted CD4+, CD8+, or CD8+CD57+ T cells (not recorded which) from PBMCs. The receptor source for this set is a human donor with severe aplastic anemia or a healthy control (not recorded which). CDR3s include the opening cysteine and the closing phenylalanine or tryptophan. D genes are given only for firm matches. Size is omitted from some rows. Given values are once, few, many or a class for expanded clones.

V	J	D	size	CDR3	DNA
TRBV2	TRBJ1-2	NA	NA	CASREQGGCGYTF	TGTGCCAGCAGAGAACAGGGAGGCTGTGGCTACACCTTC
TRBV11-2	TRBJ2-1	TRBD2	NA	CASSLAGLAGDNEQFF	TGTGCCAGCAGCTTAGCCGGGCTAGCGGGTGACAATGAGCAGTTCTTC
TRBV5-1	TRBJ2-3	NA	NA	CASSLDGSSGDTQYF	TGCGCCAGCAGCTTGGACGGCTCGTCCGGAGATACGCAGTATTTT
TRBV2	TRBJ2-7	NA	many	CASSHGTGTYEQYF	TGTGCCAGCAGCCACGGGACGGGAACGTACGAGCAGTACTTC
TRBV19	TRBJ2-2	NA	many	CASNKILGAGELFF	TGTGCCAGTAATAAAATATTGGGGGCCGGGGAGCTGTTTTTT
TRBV18	TRBJ1-1	NA	NA	CASSTGKTGNTEAFF	TGTGCCAGCTCAACAGGGAAGACGGGGAACACTGAAGCTTTCTTT
TRBV3-1	TRBJ1-2	NA	NA	CASSHQDMRTGYTF	TGTGCCAGCAGCCACCAAGATATGAGAACTGGCTACACCTTC
TRBV9	TRBJ2-3	NA	NA	CASSGKTCAGPTICTDTQYF	TGTGCCAGCAGTGGTAAAACTTGCGCGGGACCCACAATCTGCACAGATACGCAGTATTTT
TRBV5-5	TRBJ1-2	NA	NA	CASSLQVPGDGYTF	TGTGCCAGCAGCCTGCAGGTACCCGGAGATGGCTACACCTTC
TRBV25-1	TRBJ1-1	TRBD1	NA	CASSDWDFFDPGQGGTSTEAFF	TGTGCCAGCAGTGATTGGGATTTTTTCGACCCGGGACAGGGGGGGACGAGCACTGAAGCTTTCTTT
TRBV25-1	TRBJ2-3	NA	NA	CASSPYSGFSTDTQYF	TGTGCCAGCAGTCCCTATAGCGGATTTAGCACAGATACGCAGTATTTT
TRBV19	TRBJ1-1	TRBD1	NA	CASSTDRGSTEAFF	TGTGCCAGTAGTACTGACAGGGGTAGCACTGAAGCTTTCTTT
TRBV27	TRBJ2-7	NA	many	CASCLQGGVTYEQYF	TGTGCCAGCTGCCTGCAGGGGGGGGTTACCTACGAGCAGTACTTC
TRBV30	TRBJ1-4	NA	many	CAWSDFEKLFF	TGTGCCTGGAGTGATTTTGAAAAACTGTTTTTT
TRBV9	TRBJ1-5	NA	once	CASSPEGVQPQHF	TGTGCCAGCAGCCCAGAAGGGGTGCAGCCCCAGCATTTT
TRBV12-3/TRBV12-4	TRBJ1-3	NA	many	CASSTRRLSSGNTIYF	TGTGCCAGCAGCACCCGAAGACTGTCCTCTGGAAACACCATATATTTT
TRBV20-1	TRBJ2-5	TRBD2	few	CSARVLAGEGETQYF	TGCAGTGCTAGAGTTCTAGCGGGGGAAGGAGAGACCCAGTACTTC
TRBV7-7	TRBJ1-5	NA	NA	CASGLEGGVSHQPQHF	TGTGCTAGCGGCTTGGAGGGGGGGGTGAGTCATCAGCCCCAGCATTTT
TRBV7-2	TRBJ1-2	NA	NA	CASSLARQGNGYTF	TGTGCCAGCAGCTTAGCGCGGCAGGGGAATGGCTACACCTTC
TRBV7-9	TRBJ2-5	TRBD2	NA	CASSLVATSGGQETQYF	TGTGCCAGCAGCTTAGTGGCGACTAGCGGGGGGCAAGAGACCCAGTACTTC
TRBV2	TRBJ1-1	NA	NA	CASSETGARVTEAFF	TGTGCCAGCAGTGAAACCGGAGCGAGGGTCACTGAAGCTTTCTTT
TRBV24-1	TRBJ1-5	NA	NA	CATRQDRSNQPQHF	TGTGCCACCAGGCAGGACAGAAGTAATCAGCCCCAGCATTTT
TRBV10-1	TRBJ2-7	TRBD1	NA	CASSESHGVDRGAHEQYF	TGCGCCAGCAGTGAGTCCCATGGTGTTGACAGGGGGGCCCACGAGCAGTACTTC
TRBV7-9	TRBJ1-5	NA	NA	CASSSTGTGQPQHF	TGTGCCAGCAGCTCTACAGGGACGGGTCAGCCCCAGCATTTT
TRBV5-1	TRBJ2-1	NA	many	CASSLEGGGYNEQFF	TGCGCCAGCAGCTTGGAGGGGGGGGGGTACAATGAGCAGTTCTTC
TRBV5-8	TRBJ1-4	NA	many	CASSSTRDYNEKLFF	TGTGCCAGCAGCTCCACCCGAGACTATAATGAAAAACTGTTTTTT
TRBV6-4	TRBJ1-3	NA	many	CASSDGNTIYF	TGTGCCAGCAGTGACGGAAACACCATATATTTT
TRBV7-6	TRBJ2-7	TRBD1	many	CASSPGQTSYEQYF	TGTGCCAGCAGCCCGGGACAGACTTCCTACGAGCAGTACTTC
TRBV9	TRBJ2-3	NA	NA	CASSVGIPETTDTQYF	TGTGCCAGCAGCGTAGGGATCCCGGAAACCACAGATACGCAGTATTTT
TRBV19	TRBJ2-1	TRBD2	NA	CASSIRRGGRSNEQFF	TGTGCCAGTAGTATCCGGCGGGGGGGCCGGTCCAATGAGCAGTTCTTC
TRBV9	TRBJ1-6	NA	NA	CASSHREYSPLHF	TGTGCCAGCAGCCACAGGGAGTATTCACCCCTCCACTTT
TRBV7-2	TRBJ1-1	NA	many	CASSLLQAGAFF	TGTGCCAGCAGCTTACTGCAGGCGGGGGCTTTCTTT
TRBV6-1	TRBJ2-5	NA	few	CASRDFGQETQYF	TGTGCCAGCAGGGACTTTGGCCAAGAGACCCAGTACTTC
TRBV10-2	TRBJ1-1	NA	NA	CASRSQSNTEAFF	TGCGCCAGCAGGAGTCAGTCGAACACTGAAGCTTTCTTT
TRBV6-5	TRBJ1-2	NA	once	CASSPRDTGYTF	TGTGCCAGCAGTCCCAGGGACACTGGCTACACCTTC
TRBV7-3	TRBJ2-2	TRBD2	NA	CASSPSAIAGATGELFF	TGTGCTAGCAGCCCCAGTGCTATAGCGGGAGCCACCGGGGAGCTGTTTTTT
TRBV12-3/TRBV12-4	TRBJ1-2	NA	many	CASILAGGSPYGYTF	TGTGCCAGCATCTTAGCTGGGGGCTCCCCCTATGGCTACACCTTC
TRBV19	TRBJ1-1	TRBD1	NA	CASSGTGPNTEAFF	TGTGCCAGTAGCGGGACAGGGCCTAACACTGAAGCTTTCTTT
TRBV6-5	TRBJ1-6	TRBD1	NA	CASSTGTVNSPLHF	TGTGCCAGCAGCACCGGGACAGTTAATTCACCCCTCCACTTT
TRBV12-3/TRBV12-4	TRBJ1-4	NA	NA	CASSDGNEKLFF	TGTGCCAGCAGTGACGGTAATGAAAAACTGTTTTTT
TRBV5-8	TRBJ2-2	TRBD2	many	CASSLGTGGNTGELFF	TGTGCCAGCAGCTTGGGGACGGGAGGGAACACCGGGGAGCTGTTTTTT
TRBV12-3/TRBV12-4	TRBJ2-7	TRBD1	many	CASKADRAYEQYF	TGTGCCAGCAAGGCGGACAGGGCCTACGAGCAGTACTTC
TRBV5-1	TRBJ1-5	TRBD1	many	CASSFSGGEGQPQHF	TGCGCCAGCAGCTTCTCAGGGGGCGAAGGTCAGCCCCAGCATTTT
TRBV7-3	TRBJ2-5	NA	NA	CAGSTRGEETQYF	TGTGCCGGCAGCACAAGGGGAGAAGAGACCCAGTACTTC
TRBV15	TRBJ1-2	NA	NA	CATSRDGGGQDYGYTF	TGTGCCACCAGCAGAGATGGCGGAGGGCAGGATTATGGCTACACCTTC
TRBV7-3	TRBJ2-3	TRBD2	many	CASSLKRGSVGTQYF	TGTGCCAGCAGCTTAAAGCGGGGGAGTGTGGGTACGCAGTATTTT